These 30 T cell receptor beta chains were sequenced from one sample in a study of spatial heterogeneity in lung cancer. From the 5' RACE reads, TCRdb called clonotypes with MiXCR, one entry per CDR3 protein. This sample yields over 9,000 distinct CDR3 sequences, of which about 13% are seen a single time; 30% to 40% belongs to the top ten. Time point specified: sample taken at primary tumor resection. Findings and limits, study-wide: Expanded alpha and beta TCR counts within tumors tracked tumor mutation counts.

These receptors' antigens are unknown. The sample was lung tumor tissue, taken at surgery. The origin of the receptors is a male donor with early-stage non-small cell lung cancer.

This clonotype was observed many times. V is TRBV4-3 and J is TRBJ1-2; D is perhaps TRBD1 (5 bases). Germline V gives CDR1 LGHNA, CDR2 YSLEER. The CDR3 is 16 amino acids. The germline V and J ends were trimmed by 4 bases and 4 bases, with 19 bases remaining between them. The CDR3 nucleotides read TGCGCCAGCAGCCCCCTATCTAATGCAGGGTTCTATGGCTACACCTTC. This gives the protein CASSPLSNAGFYGYTF.

This clonotype was picked up a small number of times. CDR3 bases: TGCGCCAGCAGCTTGGCTCCTACCTACAATGAGCAGTTCTTC. It is translated as CASSLAPTYNEQFF. The V and J genes are TRBV5-1 and TRBJ2-1; no reliable D call. This CDR3 comprises 14 residues. V was cut by 0 bases and J by 2 bases, with 6 bases left in between. Germline V gene sequence: CDR1 SGHRS, CDR2 YFSETQ.

This clonotype was seen only a few times. The chain joins TRBV3-1 to TRBJ2-3, with D possibly matching TRBD2 (5 bases). V lost 4 bases to trimming and J lost 0 bases, with 17 bases between them. CDR3 length: 17 amino acids. Germline values: CDR1 LGHDT, CDR2 YNNKEL (reference sequence). CDR3 sequence reads: CASSPSRASRSTDTQYF. CDR3 nucleotide sequence: TGTGCCAGCAGCCCTTCCCGCGCTAGCCGGAGCACAGATACGCAGTATTTT.

The gene calls are TRBV10-1 and TRBJ2-1, with a tentative D call TRBD1 (6 bases). The CDR3 covers 13 residues. Looked up from germline, CDR1 is WNHNN and CDR2 is SYGVQD (reference sequence). Trimming cost V 5 bases and J 5 bases, with 10 bases left between them. CDR3 DNA sequence: TGCGCCAGCAGTACAGGGTTTCACAATGAGCAGTTCTTC. It specifies CASSTGFHNEQFF.

The gene calls are TRBV24-1 and TRBJ2-5; the D gene could be TRBD1 or TRBD2 (5 bases each). CDR1 KGHDR and CDR2 SFDVKD come from the germline V gene. Deletions cut 3 bases from V and 2 bases from J, with 12 bases between. The CDR3 length is 15 residues. CDR3 in DNA: TGTGCCACCAGTGATGCCTCGGGGCCTCAAGAGACCCAGTACTTC. This encodes CATSDASGPQETQYF.

This chain joins TRBV7-2 and TRBJ2-5; 9 bases map to TRBD1. Germline lookup yields CDR1 SGHTA and CDR2 FQGNSA. This CDR3 has 15 amino acids. V lost 3 bases, J lost 5 bases, and 7 bases stayed unmatched. DNA for the CDR3: TGTGCCAGCAGCTTGGGGAACAGGGGGCGGGAGACCCAGTACTTC. It is translated as CASSLGNRGRETQYF.

The sample holds many counts of this clonotype. The chain joins TRBV28 to TRBJ1-5; 10 bases agree with TRBD1. This CDR3 has 13 amino acids. V gave up 6 bases and J gave up 6 bases; unmatched junction bases: 2. Per germline, CDR1 MDHEN and CDR2 SYDVKM. The CDR3 DNA reads TGTGCCAGCAGGACAGGGGGCCCTCAGCCCCAGCATTTT. Translating gives CASRTGGPQPQHF.

This clonotype has at least ten counts. The gene calls are TRBV20-1 and TRBJ1-1; TRBD1 might be the D (5 bases). The CDR3 is 13 residues long. V lost 6 bases to trimming and J lost 1 base, with 12 bases between them. Germline values: CDR1 DFQATT, CDR2 SNEGSKA (reference sequence). CDR3 nucleotide sequence: TGCAGTGCAGACCTTCAGGGGAACACTGAAGCTTTCTTT. This gives the protein CSADLQGNTEAFF.

This clonotype was seen repeatedly, ten times or more. This chain links TRBV20-1 with TRBJ1-6; tentative D call: TRBD1 (5 bases). CDR1 and CDR2 from the germline V gene are DFQATT and SNEGSKA (reference sequence). CDR3 length equals 16 residues. The V and J ends lost 0 bases and 6 bases respectively, with 15 bases between them. As DNA, the CDR3 is TGCAGTGCTAGAGATCCTCAGGGTTTTGGTAATTCACCCCTCCACTTT. This encodes CSARDPQGFGNSPLHF.

This clonotype came up a few times. The chain has TRBV28 and TRBJ2-2; the match to TRBD1 covers 7 bases. Germline-derived CDR1 and CDR2 are MDHEN and SYDVKM. Trimming cost V 5 bases and J 7 bases; bases outside gene matches: 4. This CDR3 comprises 13 residues. CDR3 coding DNA: TGTGCCAGCAGTGCACAGGGGTTCGGGGAGCTGTTTTTT. Amino acids: CASSAQGFGELFF.

A few counts support this clonotype. V and J are TRBV2 and TRBJ1-5; D is undetermined. Germline CDR1 and CDR2: SNHLY and FYNNEI. This CDR3 is 13 amino acids long. Trimming shortened V by 7 bases and J by 2 bases, and 9 bases separated the two germline ends. CDR3 protein: CASTPEGNQPQHF. CDR3 sequence (DNA): TGTGCCAGCACCCCTGAGGGCAATCAGCCCCAGCATTTT.

This clonotype appeared many times. The chain employs TRBV5-1 and TRBJ2-7, with D tentatively TRBD1 (5 bases). V dropped 0 bases and J dropped 0 bases, with 7 bases sitting between them. The CDR3 sequence is 14 residues long. The germline gives CDR1 SGHRS, CDR2 YFSETQ. CDR3 residues: CASSLGQGSYEQYF. In DNA, the CDR3 is TGCGCCAGCAGCTTGGGGCAGGGCTCCTACGAGCAGTACTTC.

This clonotype has ten or more counts. The chain links TRBV6-2 or TRBV6-3 to TRBJ2-1, with TRBD2 matching 12 bases. Germline loops: CDR1 MNHEY, CDR2 SVGEGT. This CDR3 has 16 residues. Trimming at V came to 6 bases and at J to 11 bases, leaving 14 bases not matched to a gene. This chain's CDR3 is CASRPWTSGELHKQFF. CDR3 coding DNA: TGTGCCAGCAGACCTTGGACTAGCGGGGAGCTCCATAAGCAGTTCTTC.

The CDR3 DNA reads TGCAGTGCTTTTTCCCAGGGGAATCTCACCTTC. It encodes CSAFSQGNLTF. The V gene is TRBV20-1, the J gene TRBJ1-2, with D possibly matching TRBD1 (6 bases). CDR1 is DFQATT, CDR2 SNEGSKA, per germline (reference sequence). The CDR3 is 11 amino acids. Deletions cut 5 bases from V and 13 bases from J, with 17 bases between.

A few counts support this clonotype. A much larger clone differs by one base, so this may be a read error. The limits of the CDR3 on the DNA are not certain, so only TCRdb's listed CDR3 is given. CDR3 amino acids: CISVSEETRNTEAFF. The rearrangement joins TRBV7-5 to TRBJ1-1. TRBV7-5 is listed as a pseudogene. The CDR3 is made up of 15 amino acids, end residues included.

The rearrangement uses TRBV11-2 and TRBJ2-3; the D is unclear. The CDR3 extends over 13 amino acids. Germline CDR1 and CDR2: SGHAT and FQNNGV. Trimming cost V 5 bases and J 2 bases, with 8 bases left between them. CDR3 loop: CASSLGPTDTQYF. The CDR3 region has the DNA TGTGCCAGCAGCCTCGGACCCACAGATACGCAGTATTTT.

This clonotype was seen at least ten times. The chain joins TRBV27 to TRBJ1-1; D is possibly TRBD1 (5 bases). Looked up from germline, CDR1 is MNHEY and CDR2 is SMNVEV (reference sequence). V was shortened by 8 bases and J by 3 bases, with 13 bases between the two germline ends. The length of the CDR3 is 13 residues. The CDR3 loop reads CASSLGVDTEAFF. The CDR3 region has the DNA TGTGCCAGCTCACTAGGGGTGGACACTGAAGCTTTCTTT.

This chain connects TRBV5-6 to TRBJ2-7, with unresolved D. The V gene lost 3 bases and the J gene lost 5 bases, with 12 bases spanning the gap. The germline gives CDR1 SGHDT, CDR2 YYEEEE. The CDR3 runs 13 residues. CDR3 protein: CASSSPPLHEQYF. The CDR3 nucleotides are TGTGCCAGCAGCTCCCCGCCACTCCACGAGCAGTACTTC.

This clonotype has at least ten counts. The chain has TRBV11-2 and TRBJ2-1; D perhaps matches TRBD2 (6 bases). Looked up from germline, CDR1 is SGHAT and CDR2 is FQNNGV. The CDR3 contains 15 residues. V gave up 6 bases and J gave up 3 bases, with 15 bases separating them. CDR3 coding DNA: TGTGCCAGCAGGCCCGCGGGGTTATTCTACAATGAGCAGTTCTTC. This codes for CASRPAGLFYNEQFF. The full variable domain, completed using reference TRBV11-2 and TRBJ2-1, is EAGVAQSPRYKIIEKRQSVAFWCNPISGHATLYWYQQILGQGPKLLIQFQNNGVVDDSQLPKDRFSAERLKGVDSTLKIQPAKLEDSAVYLCASRPAGLFYNEQFFGPGTRLTVL.

This clonotype was found a few times. The chain links TRBV4-3 to TRBJ1-2; D is possibly TRBD1 (5 bases). Germline V gives CDR1 LGHNA, CDR2 YSLEER. This CDR3 has 12 residues. Trimming took 1 base from V and 8 from J, leaving 8 bases between them. The CDR3 region is CASSQGDGGYTF. The CDR3 coding sequence is TGCGCCAGCAGCCAAGGGGACGGGGGCTACACCTTC.

In its sample, this clonotype ranks as medium-sized (0.01 to 0.1%). V is TRBV2 and J is TRBJ2-1, with 12 bases matching TRBD2. The ends lost 6 bases at V and 0 bases at J; junction bases unmatched: 3. This CDR3 region has 16 residues. Germline-derived CDR1 and CDR2 are SNHLY and FYNNEI. The CDR3 region has the DNA TGTGCCAGCAGACAGACTAGCGGGAGCTCCTACAATGAGCAGTTCTTC. The encoded protein is CASRQTSGSSYNEQFF.

In its sample, this clonotype was seen a few times. The CDR3 DNA reads as TGCAGTGGCCTGCCGGGAGGGAGCTCCTATAATTCACCCCTCCACTTT. Residues: CSGLPGGSSYNSPLHF. This chain uses TRBV20-1 with TRBJ1-6, with D unresolved. The germline V gene has CDR1 DFQATT and CDR2 SNEGSKA (reference sequence). CDR3 size: 16 residues. The germline V and J ends were trimmed by 7 bases and 0 bases, with 16 bases remaining between them.

This clonotype came up many times. V is TRBV2 and J is TRBJ2-4, with D possibly matching TRBD2 (5 bases). There are 16 residues in the CDR3. Per germline, CDR1 SNHLY and CDR2 FYNNEI. Trimming cost V 6 bases and J 0 bases, with 15 bases left between them. CDR3 sequence (DNA): TGTGCCAGCAGGAGGGTGAACTCAATAGCCAAAAACATTCAGTACTTC. Its translation: CASRRVNSIAKNIQYF.

This clonotype was recorded many times. The rearrangement links TRBV7-2 to TRBJ1-5; D remains ambiguous. CDR3 length equals 13 residues. The V end lost 5 bases, the J end lost 5 bases, and 10 bases lay between the germline ends. From germline, CDR1 is SGHTA and CDR2 FQGNSA. The CDR3 region is CASSQGQDQPQHF. In DNA, the CDR3 is TGTGCCAGCAGCCAAGGGCAGGATCAGCCCCAGCATTTT.

V and J are TRBV2 and TRBJ2-7; 7 nucleotides agree with TRBD1. Germline assignment: CDR1 SNHLY and CDR2 FYNNEI. The V segment lost 6 bases and the J segment 1 base; nucleotides outside the gene matches: 3. The CDR3 totals 13 residues. Here the CDR3 reads CASRRDSSYEQYF. The DNA of the CDR3 is TGTGCCAGCAGGAGGGACAGTTCCTACGAGCAGTACTTC.

The chain carries TRBV11-2 and TRBJ2-3; the D gene is possibly TRBD2 (5 bases). V lost 1 base to trimming and J lost 3 bases, with 14 bases between them. CDR3 size: 16 residues. The germline gives CDR1 SGHAT, CDR2 FQNNGV. The CDR3 DNA is TGTGCCAGCAGCTTAGGAAGGTCGTTAGCGACAGATACGCAGTATTTT. Amino acid sequence: CASSLGRSLATDTQYF. Full variable domain (rest looked up from reference TRBV11-2 and TRBJ2-3): EAGVAQSPRYKIIEKRQSVAFWCNPISGHATLYWYQQILGQGPKLLIQFQNNGVVDDSQLPKDRFSAERLKGVDSTLKIQPAKLEDSAVYLCASSLGRSLATDTQYFGPGTRLTVL.

As DNA, the CDR3 is TGTGCCAGCAGTTTACAGGGGGCCAACTACTTC. Translation: CASSLQGANYF. This rearrangement joins TRBV27 to TRBJ2-7; TRBD1 agrees at 8 bases. The CDR3 covers 11 residues. Looked up from germline, CDR1 is MNHEY and CDR2 is SMNVEV (reference sequence). With V trimmed by 2 bases and J by 13 bases, 4 bases remained unmatched.

The CDR3: CSARGPQGINYGYTF. In nucleotides, the CDR3 is TGCAGTGCTAGGGGCCCACAGGGGATTAACTATGGCTACACCTTC. The rearrangement uses TRBV20-1 and TRBJ1-2; 7 nucleotides match TRBD1. V shed 3 bases, J shed 1 base, and the junction held 8 bases outside the gene matches. The CDR3 has 15 amino acids. Germline V lookup: CDR1 DFQATT, CDR2 SNEGSKA (reference sequence).

At least ten counts were recorded for this clonotype. The genes are TRBV29-1 and TRBJ1-4; D is uncertain. Germline lookup yields CDR1 SQVTM and CDR2 ANQGSEA. Trimming removed 5 bases from V and 5 bases from J, with 15 bases in between. This CDR3 has 14 amino acids. The CDR3 region has the DNA TGCAGCGTTTCCCATGGTGGGGTAAATGAAAAACTGTTTTTT. It codes for CSVSHGGVNEKLFF.

This clonotype was found many times. This chain joins TRBV6-2 or TRBV6-3 and TRBJ1-5; 9 nucleotides align to TRBD1. Germline V gene data show CDR1 as MNHEY and CDR2 as SVGEGT. The V gene end was trimmed by 0 bases and the J gene end by 2 bases; junction bases not matched to a gene: 5. There are 17 residues in the CDR3. The CDR3 region has the DNA TGTGCCAGCAGTTACTCCCCGGGACAGGGTGGCAATCAGCCCCAGCATTTT. This translates into CASSYSPGQGGNQPQHF.